A selection of T cell receptor beta chains follows, all from one sample in a study of cytomegalovirus exposure and HLA in healthy donors. Here immunoSEQ multiplex PCR was the method, and the copy in TCRdb shows in-frame clones only, minus some. The sample lists tens of thousands of clones; around 93% were seen once. Input material: PBMCs. The receptors originated from a woman between 18 and 30 years old in good health and CMV-seropositive. Each CDR3 is given with its conserved first and last residue. The D gene is left open where the match is weak. Only some rows state a clone size, as once, few, many or a class for expanded clones.

.	TRBJ1-6	.	TRBV7-9	CASSPRVGRESPLHF	TGTGCCAGCAGCCCGCGCGTCGGCCGGGAGTCACCCCTCCACTTT
once	TRBJ2-3	.	TRBV7-2	CASSPDRLPDTQYF	TGTGCCAGCAGCCCCGACAGGCTACCAGATACGCAGTATTTT
.	TRBJ2-2	.	TRBV10-3	CAISAGPNTGELFF	TGTGCCATCAGCGCGGGACCGAACACCGGGGAGCTGTTTTTT
.	TRBJ2-5	.	TRBV6-5	CASSITRVMGETQYF	TGTGCCAGCAGTATCACCCGGGTCATGGGAGAGACCCAGTACTTC
.	TRBJ1-4	.	TRBV28	CASKPLLREVDEKLFF	TGTGCCAGCAAACCTCTACTCAGGGAGGTCGATGAAAAACTGTTTTTT
.	TRBJ2-7	TRBD1	TRBV6-1	CASILTGVSYEQYF	TGTGCCAGCATCTTAACAGGGGTCTCCTACGAGCAGTACTTC
.	TRBJ1-3	.	TRBV11-1	CASSSEQGDISGNTIYF	TGTGCCAGCAGTTCGGAACAGGGAGACATCTCTGGAAACACCATATATTTT
.	TRBJ1-6	.	TRBV7-9	CASSLGSSYNSPLHF	TGTGCCAGCAGCTTAGGCAGCTCCTATAATTCACCCCTCCACTTT
.	TRBJ2-3	TRBD1	TRBV11-2	CASSSGRDRFGDTQYF	TGTGCCAGCAGCTCCGGAAGGGACAGATTCGGAGATACGCAGTATTTT
.	TRBJ2-7	TRBD2	TRBV7-9	CASSLGFSGRSSYEQYF	TGTGCCAGCAGCTTAGGCTTTAGCGGGAGGAGCTCCTACGAGCAGTACTTC
.	TRBJ1-1	.	TRBV19	CASSGQTGKLTISRTEAFF	TGTGCCAGTAGTGGCCAAACAGGGAAACTCACGATTTCTCGCACTGAAGCTTTCTTT
.	TRBJ2-1	TRBD1	TRBV13	CASSPDRAYNEQFF	TGTGCCAGCAGCCCGGACAGGGCCTACAATGAGCAGTTCTTC
.	TRBJ2-1	TRBD2	TRBV7-6	CASGPAGGSYNEQFF	TGTGCCAGCGGACCAGCGGGGGGCTCCTACAATGAGCAGTTCTTC
.	TRBJ1-4	.	TRBV9	CASSVLEKTGALFF	TGTGCCAGCAGCGTACTCGAGAAAACAGGCGCGCTGTTTTTT
.	TRBJ1-1	.	TRBV5-1	CASSLSFRTGQTTEAFF	TGCGCCAGCAGCTTGAGCTTTCGAACAGGCCAGACGACTGAAGCTTTCTTT
.	TRBJ1-1	TRBD1	TRBV7-9	CASSASGTGGTEAFF	TGTGCCAGCAGCGCCTCCGGGACAGGGGGTACTGAAGCTTTCTTT
.	TRBJ2-3	.	TRBV20-1	CSARGRDTQYF	TGCAGTGCTAGAGGCAGGGATACGCAGTATTTT
.	TRBJ2-2	.	TRBV2	CASSATKNTGELFF	TGTGCCAGCAGTGCCACAAAGAACACCGGGGAGCTGTTTTTT
.	TRBJ1-5	.	TRBV21-1	CAAFNAQKVGVHQPQHF	TGTGCCGCATTCAACGCTCAAAAAGTAGGGGTGCATCAGCCCCAGCATTTT
.	TRBJ1-6	.	TRBV4-3	CASSQDQNSPLHF	TGCGCCAGCAGCCAAGACCAGAATTCACCCCTCCACTTT
.	TRBJ1-5	.	TRBV19	CASTMGGSGLTFYQPQHF	TGTGCCAGTACCATGGGAGGGTCTGGTTTGACCTTCTATCAGCCCCAGCATTTT
.	TRBJ2-1	TRBD2	TRBV28	CATHLGLAVNEQFF	TGTGCCACCCATTTGGGACTAGCGGTAAATGAGCAGTTCTTC
few	TRBJ1-1	.	TRBV12-5	CASGLGRRGSEAFF	TGTGCTAGTGGTTTGGGGCGAAGGGGGTCTGAAGCTTTCTTT
.	TRBJ2-7	.	TRBV28	CASSPDFAEQYF	TGTGCCAGCAGTCCCGACTTCGCCGAGCAGTACTTC
.	TRBJ2-5	.	TRBV29-1	CSVGAGEWETQYF	TGCAGCGTTGGGGCAGGGGAGTGGGAGACCCAGTACTTC
.	TRBJ2-7	TRBD1	TRBV27	CASSPYRDRVNEQYF	TGTGCCAGCTCCCCTTACCGGGACAGGGTGAACGAGCAGTACTTC
.	TRBJ2-3	.	TRBV11-2	CASSRRTGNTDTQYF	TGTGCCAGCAGCCGTAGAACCGGGAATACAGATACGCAGTATTTT
.	TRBJ2-7	TRBD1	TRBV9	CAHPGDRDSYEQYF	TGTGCACACCCGGGGGACAGGGATTCCTACGAGCAGTACTTC
.	TRBJ1-5	TRBD1	TRBV28	CASSWWGIGTGGNQPQHF	TGTGCCAGCAGTTGGTGGGGTATCGGGACAGGGGGCAATCAGCCCCAGCATTTT
.	TRBJ1-5	.	TRBV6-1	CASSAYRAYSNQPQHF	TGTGCCAGCAGTGCTTACAGGGCCTATAGCAATCAGCCCCAGCATTTT
.	TRBJ1-2	.	TRBV7-8	CASSPQDNYGYTF	TGTGCCAGCAGCCCACAGGATAACTATGGCTACACCTTC
.	TRBJ2-1	TRBD2	TRBV27	CASSWTLSAGGYNEQFF	TGTGCCAGCAGTTGGACCCTCTCCGCGGGAGGTTACAATGAGCAGTTCTTC
.	TRBJ1-1	TRBD1	TRBV6-1	CASTDGTDLNTEAFF	TGTGCCAGCACCGATGGGACAGACCTAAACACTGAAGCTTTCTTT
.	TRBJ2-5	TRBD1	TRBV5-4	CASSIDRGFQETQYF	TGTGCCAGCAGCATCGACAGGGGGTTCCAAGAGACCCAGTACTTC
.	TRBJ1-1	TRBD1	TRBV30	CALDRHMNTEAFF	TGTGCCTTGGACAGGCACATGAACACTGAAGCTTTCTTT
.	TRBJ1-5	.	TRBV7-3	CASRTGQGQPQHF	TGTGCCAGCAGGACGGGCCAGGGGCAGCCCCAGCATTTT
.	TRBJ2-5	.	TRBV2	CASRGTYKTQYF	TGTGCCAGCAGGGGGACATACAAGACCCAGTACTTC
.	TRBJ2-1	TRBD2	TRBV18	CASSPLPILAGGHDEQFF	TGTGCCAGCTCACCACTCCCTATCCTAGCGGGGGGGCACGATGAGCAGTTCTTC
.	TRBJ2-6	.	TRBV5-1	CASSLQVSGANVLTF	TGCGCCAGCAGCTTGCAGGTCAGTGGGGCCAACGTCCTGACTTTC
.	TRBJ2-3	TRBD2	TRBV29-1	CSVRTSGTDTQYF	TGCAGCGTAAGGACTAGCGGGACAGATACGCAGTATTTT
.	TRBJ1-6	.	TRBV30	CAWSAARTDRINSPLHF	TGTGCCTGGAGTGCCGCCCGGACAGACAGAATTAATTCACCCCTCCACTTT
.	TRBJ1-2	.	TRBV7-2	CASSTAYGYTF	TGTGCCAGCAGTACTGCCTATGGCTACACCTTC
.	TRBJ1-2	.	TRBV9	CASSANQGSYGYTF	TGTGCCAGCAGCGCCAACCAGGGATCCTATGGCTACACCTTC
.	TRBJ2-7	.	TRBV18	CASSPGTWTYEQYF	TGTGCCAGCTCACCAGGGACATGGACCTACGAGCAGTACTTC
.	TRBJ2-3	.	TRBV9	CASSVSWTMNTQYF	TGTGCCAGCAGCGTATCCTGGACTATGAATACGCAGTATTTT
.	TRBJ1-2	.	TRBV28	CASTNTRAYGYTF	TGTGCCAGCACCAATACCAGGGCCTATGGCTACACCTTC
.	TRBJ2-4	.	TRBV5-1	CASSLEFRGSDIQYF	TGCGCCAGCAGCTTGGAATTTAGGGGCTCAGACATTCAGTACTTC
.	TRBJ2-1	TRBD1	TRBV4-2	CASSQPRGLVNSVSYNEQFF	TGTGCCAGCAGCCAACCCAGGGGGCTCGTTAATTCCGTCTCCTACAATGAGCAGTTCTTC
.	TRBJ1-4	TRBD1	TRBV27	CASRTGGYNEKLFF	TGTGCCAGCAGAACAGGGGGTTACAATGAAAAACTGTTTTTT
.	TRBJ1-3	.	TRBV28	CASSLGADPGDF	TGTGCCAGCAGTTTAGGGGCAGACCCAGGGGATTTT
.	TRBJ1-2	.	TRBV19	CASSIGKRSYGYTF	TGTGCCAGTAGTATAGGAAAGAGGAGCTATGGCTACACCTTC
.	TRBJ1-6	.	TRBV28	CASSFVRGMNSPLHF	TGTGCCAGCAGTTTTGTTAGGGGGATGAATTCACCTCTCCACTTT
.	TRBJ2-7	TRBD2	TRBV29-1	CSVLPTSGVDEQYF	TGCAGCGTACTGCCGACTAGCGGGGTCGACGAGCAGTACTTC
.	TRBJ2-7	.	TRBV5-1	CASSSYASSSLGYEQYF	TGCGCCAGCAGCTCCTACGCCTCTAGCAGTCTAGGATACGAGCAGTACTTC
.	TRBJ1-1	.	TRBV10-3	CAISPGNTEAFF	TGTGCCATCAGTCCGGGAAACACTGAAGCTTTCTTT
.	TRBJ2-1	.	TRBV6-6	CASSYSSQGQYNEQFF	TGTGCCAGCAGTTACTCGAGTCAGGGGCAGTACAATGAGCAGTTCTTC
.	TRBJ1-2	TRBD1	TRBV2	CASSGPKAGTVRNSF	TGTGCCAGCAGTGGGCCAAAAGCCGGGACAGTAAGGAATTCCTTC
.	TRBJ2-3	TRBD2	TRBV28	CASSYQTSGYTDTQYF	TGTGCCAGCAGTTACCAGACTAGCGGGTACACAGATACGCAGTATTTT
.	TRBJ2-4	.	TRBV28	CASSFGGTKNIQYF	TGTGCCAGCAGTTTTGGAGGTACCAAAAACATTCAGTACTTC
.	TRBJ1-1	TRBD1	TRBV6-1	CASSARTGEGTEAFF	TGTGCCAGCAGTGCCCGGACAGGGGAGGGCACTGAAGCTTTCTTT